The 8 T cell receptor beta chains presented below share a single source sample, sequenced in a study of T cell changes during pregnancy in multiple sclerosis. Using immunoSEQ multiplex PCR, the repertoire was profiled, and TCRdb retains in-frame clones only, with some absent. The sample consists of tens of thousands of clones, roughly nine tenths of them appearing once. The sample in question was CD4+ T cells from peripheral blood mononuclear cells, obtained in the third trimester of pregnancy. Receptors were obtained from a female donor in good health, enrolled as a control in a pregnancy study.

The chain employs TRBV6-5 and TRBJ2-7; D gene unclear. CDR1 MNHEY and CDR2 SVGAGI come from the germline V gene. Trimming stripped 3 bases from V and 5 bases from J, with 5 bases between. The CDR3 length is 11 residues. The CDR3 protein is CASSYGHEQYF. CDR3 in DNA: TGTGCCAGCAGTTATGGGCACGAGCAGTACTTC.

The J gene is TRBJ1-1, the V gene TRBV14; D remains ambiguous. The CDR3 length is 10 residues. Trimming removed 1 base at V and 10 bases at J, with 4 bases between. Germline-derived CDR1 and CDR2 are SGHDN and FVKESK. CDR3 amino acids: CASSQVVAFF. The DNA of the CDR3 is TGTGCCAGCAGCCAAGTCGTAGCTTTCTTT.

J is TRBJ2-3 and V is TRBV9; TRBD2 matches at 7 bases. V lost 0 bases and J lost 3; bases outside the gene matches: 7. Germline CDR1 and CDR2: SGDLS and YYNGEE. The CDR3 length is 16 residues. The CDR3 DNA reads as TGTGCCAGCAGCGTAGCCCAGCGGGGAGAGACAGATACGCAGTATTTT. Translating gives CASSVAQRGETDTQYF.

This clone was counted once. The V gene is TRBV19, the J gene TRBJ1-6, with D perhaps matching TRBD1 (6 bases). CDR3 length: 14 amino acids. CDR1 is LNHDA, CDR2 SQIVND, per germline (reference sequence). The V end was cut by 4 bases, the J end by 8 bases, with 12 bases between. The CDR3 nucleotides read TGTGCCAGTAGTACGCAGGGGCTAGATTCACCCCTCCACTTT. It is translated as CASSTQGLDSPLHF. Together with reference TRBV19 and TRBJ1-6, the CDR3 gives the full variable domain: DGGITQSPKYLFRKEGQNVTLSCEQNLNHDAMYWYRQDPGQGLRLIYYSQIVNDFQKGDIAEGYSVSREKKESFPLTVTSAQKNPTAFYLCASSTQGLDSPLHFGNGTRLTVT.

The rearrangement links TRBV2 to TRBJ2-5; a possible D gene is TRBD2 (6 bases). The CDR3 is 14 residues long. Germline V gene sequence: CDR1 SNHLY, CDR2 FYNNEI. V was trimmed by 5 bases and J by 3 bases, leaving 13 bases between them. This CDR3 reads CASSSSGTKETQYF. As DNA, the CDR3 is TGTGCCAGCAGTAGTAGCGGAACGAAAGAGACCCAGTACTTC.

This rearrangement joins TRBV9 to TRBJ1-2; TRBD1 matches 7 bases. J lost 5 bases, V lost 4 bases, and 5 bases had no gene match. Per germline, CDR1 SGDLS and CDR2 YYNGEE. The CDR3 has 13 residues. CDR3 protein: CASSYTGDYGYTF. The DNA for the CDR3 is TGTGCCAGCAGCTATACAGGGGATTATGGCTACACCTTC. Full variable domain (rest looked up from reference TRBV9 and TRBJ1-2): DSGVTQTPKHLITATGQRVTLRCSPRSGDLSVYWYQQSLDQGLQFLIQYYNGEERAKGNILERFSAQQFPDLHSELNLSSLELGDSALYFCASSYTGDYGYTFGSGTRLTVV.

The chain carries TRBV4-1 and TRBJ2-2; 7 positions match TRBD2. The V and J ends lost 2 bases and 4 bases, in that order; junction bases with no gene match: 4. The CDR3 loop spans 15 amino acids. Germline CDR1 and CDR2: MGHRA and YSYEKL. CDR3 coding DNA: TGCGCCAGCAGCCAACCCTGGGAGGGCACCGGGGAGCTGTTTTTT. Its protein product is CASSQPWEGTGELFF.

This chain links TRBV28 with TRBJ1-2, with D hard to call. Germline CDR1 reads MDHEN; CDR2 reads SYDVKM. The CDR3 totals 15 residues. With 5 bases removed from V and 2 bases from J, the gap between germline ends came to 15 bases. CDR3 DNA sequence: TGTGCCAGCAGTCCCGCCGGGAGGGAAAACTATGGCTACACCTTC. Protein: CASSPAGRENYGYTF.